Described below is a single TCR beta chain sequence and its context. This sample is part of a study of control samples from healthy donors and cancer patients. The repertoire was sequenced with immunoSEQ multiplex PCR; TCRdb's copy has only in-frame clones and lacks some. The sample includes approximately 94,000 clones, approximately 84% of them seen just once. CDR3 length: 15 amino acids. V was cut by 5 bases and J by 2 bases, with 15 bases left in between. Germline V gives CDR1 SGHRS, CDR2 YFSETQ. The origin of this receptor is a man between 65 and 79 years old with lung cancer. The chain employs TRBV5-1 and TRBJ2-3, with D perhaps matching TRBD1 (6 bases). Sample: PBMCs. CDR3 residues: CASRTGLGITDTQYF. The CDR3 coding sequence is TGCGCCAGCAGAACAGGGCTGGGGATCACAGATACGCAGTATTTT.